This T cell receptor beta chain was documented in a study of CD8+ T cells in alopecia areata. General study points: Association of baseline CD8+ expansion with response is uncertain owing to one nonresponder.

About this clone itself: What it recognizes is unknown.

This sample's treatment: oral pan-JAK inhibitor, 5-10 mg twice daily. This CDR3 region has 14 residues. Unmatched junction bases numbered 13, after V lost 3 bases and J lost 11 bases. Germline lookup yields CDR1 SGHRS and CDR2 YFSETQ. RNA, once extracted, was reverse transcribed into cDNA for use as the sequencing template. Profiling relied on immunoSEQ multiplex PCR, and the TCRdb table lists in-frame clones only, not all of them. The data contain some 120,000 clones, approximately 60% of them singletons. This specimen was CD4+ T cells sorted from blood, taken at week 4, from a patient treated with tofacitinib. V usage is TRBV5-1 and J usage is TRBJ2-7, with 8 positions matching TRBD1. The clonotype was recovered from a human donor with alopecia areata. CDR3: CASSSAGGPPSKYF. The CDR3 DNA follows: TGCGCCAGCAGCTCCGCAGGGGGCCCTCCTTCTAAGTACTTC.